The 10 T cell receptor beta chains reported below all come from one sample, sequenced in a study of identical twins. TCRdb ran MiXCR on the 5' RACE reads and lists one entry per CDR3 protein. The table lists approximately 220,000 distinct CDR3 sequences, about a tenth of them singletons. Material for sequencing was memory (CD45RO+) T cells sorted from blood. These receptors all stem from a woman between 18 and 29 years old in good health.

The V and J genes are TRBV20-1 and TRBJ2-7; 16 nucleotides align to TRBD2. Losses at the gene ends were 6 bases for V and 4 bases for J; bases not matched to a gene: 9. CDR1 and CDR2 from the germline V gene are DFQATT and SNEGSKA (reference sequence). This CDR3 has 16 amino acids. The CDR3 DNA reads as TGCAGTGCCCTTGGGACTAGCGGGAGGGCCGGGTACGAGCAGTACTTC. Protein sequence: CSALGTSGRAGYEQYF.

This chain joins TRBV20-1 and TRBJ2-5; no firm D call. The length of the CDR3 is 13 residues. Trimming shortened V by 4 bases and J by 5 bases, and 14 bases separated the two germline ends. The germline V gene has CDR1 DFQATT and CDR2 SNEGSKA (reference sequence). CDR3 DNA: TGCAGTGCTACCCATAGCCGGTCGGAGACCCAGTACTTC. This gives the protein CSATHSRSETQYF.

V and J are TRBV20-1 and TRBJ2-1; 9 bases fit TRBD2. The CDR3 runs 17 residues. CDR1 is DFQATT and CDR2 is SNEGSKA in the germline V gene (reference sequence). V gave up 4 bases and J gave up 0 bases; unmatched junction bases: 10. Here the CDR3 reads CSAKGGGAALSYNEQFF. The CDR3 DNA reads as TGCAGTGCTAAAGGCGGGGGGGCCGCGCTCTCCTACAATGAGCAGTTCTTC.

This clonotype showed up just a few times. The V and J genes are TRBV18 and TRBJ2-7; D uncertain. The CDR3 sequence is 16 residues long. Germline V gene data show CDR1 as KGHSH and CDR2 as LQKENI. The ends were cut back, 1 base at V and 1 base at J, with 14 bases in the middle. This CDR3 is CASSPLPGFRSYEQYF. The CDR3 DNA follows: TGTGCCAGCTCACCACTTCCGGGTTTTCGGTCCTACGAGCAGTACTTC.

The gene calls are TRBV20-1 and TRBJ1-4; tentatively, D is TRBD1 (6 bases). This CDR3 has 13 residues. In germline, CDR1 is DFQATT, CDR2 SNEGSKA (reference sequence). V was pared by 6 bases and J by 5 bases, with 13 bases between. The CDR3 loop is CSAPQGLNEKLFF. The CDR3 DNA follows: TGCAGTGCCCCACAGGGCCTGAATGAAAAACTGTTTTTT.

This clonotype was seen just once. The chain carries TRBV5-1 and TRBJ2-5; D remains unclear. Looked up from germline, CDR1 is SGHRS and CDR2 is YFSETQ. This CDR3 is 14 amino acids long. V lost 2 bases and J 0 bases, leaving 8 bases between the germline ends. For the CDR3, the DNA is TGCGCCAGCAGCTTTGACGCCAACCAAGAGACCCAGTACTTC. Protein product: CASSFDANQETQYF.

This clonotype has more than one count but fewer than ten. The rearrangement links TRBV19 to TRBJ2-1; tentatively, D is TRBD2 (6 bases). V lost 8 bases and J lost 13, with 21 bases in between. The V gene's germline CDR1 is LNHDA and CDR2 SQIVND (reference sequence). The CDR3 is 13 amino acids. DNA for the CDR3: TGTGCCAGTTCGGTTGCCGGGGGAATGAGTCAGTTCTTC. It translates to CASSVAGGMSQFF.

The chain has TRBV20-1 and TRBJ2-5; D is undetermined. CDR1 is DFQATT, CDR2 SNEGSKA, per germline (reference sequence). There are 13 residues in the CDR3. Trimming stripped 6 bases from V and 1 base from J, with 12 bases between. The CDR3 sequence is CSALGRGQETQYF. As DNA, the CDR3 is TGCAGTGCCCTGGGCCGTGGCCAAGAGACCCAGTACTTC.

The chain is built from TRBV5-1 and TRBJ2-7; weak D call: TRBD2 (6 bases). There are 15 residues in the CDR3. Trimming shortened V by 1 base and J by 3 bases, and 14 bases separated the two germline ends. CDR1 is SGHRS and CDR2 is YFSETQ in the germline V gene. CDR3 nucleotide sequence: TGCGCCAGCAGCTTGCTTAGCCAGGGAGGCTACGAGCAGTACTTC. The encoded protein is CASSLLSQGGYEQYF.

In this sample, this clonotype turned up many times. The rearrangement links TRBV5-1 to TRBJ2-3; D is uncertain. The length of the CDR3 is 15 residues. V was pared by 4 bases and J by 2 bases, with 14 bases between. Looked up from germline, CDR1 is SGHRS and CDR2 is YFSETQ. CDR3 nucleotide sequence: TGCGCCAGCAGCCTCACAACCTACTCCACAGATACGCAGTATTTT. It is translated as CASSLTTYSTDTQYF.